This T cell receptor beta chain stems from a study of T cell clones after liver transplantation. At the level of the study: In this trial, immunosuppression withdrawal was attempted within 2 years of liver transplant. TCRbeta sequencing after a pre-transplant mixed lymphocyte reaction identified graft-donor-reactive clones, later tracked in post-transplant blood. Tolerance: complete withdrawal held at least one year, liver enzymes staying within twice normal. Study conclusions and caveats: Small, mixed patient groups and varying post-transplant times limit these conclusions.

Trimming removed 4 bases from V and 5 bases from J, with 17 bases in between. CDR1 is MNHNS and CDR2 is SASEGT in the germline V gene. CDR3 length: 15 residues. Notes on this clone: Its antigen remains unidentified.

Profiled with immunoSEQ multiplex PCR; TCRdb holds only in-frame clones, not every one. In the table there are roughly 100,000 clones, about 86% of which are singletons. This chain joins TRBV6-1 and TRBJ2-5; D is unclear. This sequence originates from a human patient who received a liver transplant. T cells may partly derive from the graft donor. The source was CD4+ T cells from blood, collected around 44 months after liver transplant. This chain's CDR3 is CASSAALFKMETQYF. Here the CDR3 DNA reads TGTGCCAGCAGTGCGGCCCTCTTCAAAATGGAGACCCAGTACTTC.